This entry concerns a single T cell receptor (beta chain). Source study methods: Amplification of reference gene primers was used by the study to estimate nucleated cell counts. Assay: immunoSEQ multiplex PCR; the TCRdb copy retains only in-frame clones and omits some. V, J and clone size derive from that table, while D and trimming were established from the DNA sequence. The sample carries nearly 90,000 clones, about 87% recorded once. These data are taken from a study of blood T cell repertoires in COVID-19. Study at large: The study drew acute and convalescent COVID-19 samples from the United States, Italy and Spain. Nucleic acid was either cDNA or gDNA, and it came from T cells, B-cell-depleted T cells, or PBMCs.

The CDR3 is 14 amino acids. The ends were cut back, 6 bases at V and 3 bases at J, with 15 bases in the middle. Germline CDR1 ENHRY, CDR2 SYGVKD. The chain couples TRBV10-3 to TRBJ2-7; D is possibly TRBD2 (5 bases). The sequenced sample was peripheral blood. The receptor was derived from a man aged 55 to 70 with acute or convalescent COVID-19. The CDR3 region is CAIRESLLVYEQYF. The DNA of the CDR3 is TGTGCCATCAGGGAGAGTTTACTAGTCTACGAGCAGTACTTC.